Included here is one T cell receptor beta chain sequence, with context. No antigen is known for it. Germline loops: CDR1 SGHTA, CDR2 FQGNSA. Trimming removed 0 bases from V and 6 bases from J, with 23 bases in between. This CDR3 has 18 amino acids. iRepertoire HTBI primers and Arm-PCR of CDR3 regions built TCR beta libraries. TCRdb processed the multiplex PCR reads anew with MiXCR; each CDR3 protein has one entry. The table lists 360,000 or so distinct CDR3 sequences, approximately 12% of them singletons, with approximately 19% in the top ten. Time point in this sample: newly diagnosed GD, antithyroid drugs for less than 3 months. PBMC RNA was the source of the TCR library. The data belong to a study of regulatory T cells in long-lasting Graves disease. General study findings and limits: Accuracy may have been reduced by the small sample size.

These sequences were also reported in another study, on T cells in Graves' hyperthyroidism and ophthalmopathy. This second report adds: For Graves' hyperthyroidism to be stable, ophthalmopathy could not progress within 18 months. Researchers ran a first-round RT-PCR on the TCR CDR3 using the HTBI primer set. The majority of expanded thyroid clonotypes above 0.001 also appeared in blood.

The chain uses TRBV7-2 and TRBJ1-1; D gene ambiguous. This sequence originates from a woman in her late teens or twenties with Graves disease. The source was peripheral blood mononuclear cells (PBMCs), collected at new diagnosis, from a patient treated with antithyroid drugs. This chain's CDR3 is CASSLAFVFGAGRAEAFF. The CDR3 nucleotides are TGTGCCAGCAGCTTAGCGTTCGTTTTCGGCGCCGGAAGGGCTGAAGCTTTCTTT.